This T cell receptor beta chain is from a study of blood T cell repertoires in COVID-19. Across the study: PBMCs, B-cell-depleted T cells, or T cells provided the cDNA or gDNA that made up the material.

The data were produced by immunoSEQ multiplex PCR, yet TCRdb's version contains in-frame clones alone and is incomplete. The table has fewer than 200,000 clones, 70% to 90% seen once. V was clipped by 3 bases and J by 6 bases; unmatched bases: 13. Germline lookup yields CDR1 SQVTM and CDR2 ANQGSEA. This CDR3 spans 15 amino acids. The V gene is TRBV29-1, the J gene TRBJ1-2, with 7 bases matching TRBD1. The material sequenced was peripheral blood. The source of this sequence is a man aged 35 to 55 with active or convalescent COVID-19. As DNA, the CDR3 is TGCAGCGTTGACCAAAGGGAACAGGGGTTCGATGGCTACACCTTC. Translation: CSVDQREQGFDGYTF.